This T cell receptor beta chain derives from a study of T cell responses to AZD1222 COVID-19 vaccine (dated by TCRdb to the early 2020s). In the study overall: AZD1222 recipients given second doses at about 4 weeks or at about 12 weeks were pooled, since spike-specific TCR depth and breadth were not found to differ between the two schedules. A total of approximately 230 trial participants underwent TCR sequencing, of whom about 210 received two doses of AZD1222 and some 25 received two doses of the MenACWY control vaccine. Trial participants were enrolled into age subgroups of 18-55, 56-69 and 70-plus years, which contained around 150, 29 and 61 TCR-sequenced participants, respectively. General findings and caveats noted by the study authors: Because no day 14 peak-response samples were available, repertoires were characterized only after the peak T cell response. Spike-specific TCR breadth and depth rose significantly after two AZD1222 doses compared with day 0 and with MenACWY recipients. The 56-69-year group was small, and its depth increase did not reach significance, likely because of low power. Vaccine-associated CD4 TCRs spanned the whole spike protein, with dominant responses in regions 160-218 and 743-854. Epitopes outside the regions mutated in the B.1.351 and B.1.1.7 variants were reportedly recognized by nearly half of the unique spike-specific TCRs. Participants were mostly white British, with more females than males. The authors suggested clonal diversity may have been underestimated. Conclusions about previously exposed vaccinees are limited because only five to seven AZD1222 recipients were SARS-CoV-2 seropositive at baseline.

This sample's time point label indicates: baseline before first vaccination. Vaccinee samples were obtained from the UK trials COV001 and COV002, which included a single-blind randomized controlled phase 2/3 trial of AZD1222 (ChAdOx1 nCoV-19) in healthy adults. For TCRbeta chain sequencing, PBMC samples from trial participants were taken at day 0 and at day 28 after the second dose. A remark on this clone: The antigen it recognizes is unknown. Base quality data are lacking; no much larger clone is found one base away.

The CDR3 regions of human TCRbeta chains were analyzed by immunosequencing. The paper's processing steps were these. Repertoire TCRs were matched against a reference library of SARS-CoV-2-specific TCRs generated with the MIRA antigen-specificity platform. Breadth meant the fraction of unique TCRs that were SARS-CoV-2-associated, whereas depth meant the fraction of total T cells that were SARS-CoV-2-associated. Using the MIRA data, every spike-specific TCR was mapped to the spike region that the TCR reacted to and assigned to either a CD4 or a CD8 class. Log10-transformed breadth and depth values were compared by one-way ANOVA with Sidak's multiple comparisons tests. What TCRdb holds here is the immuneACCESS table cut down to in-frame rearrangements. Part of the clones is not present; checked against another copy, under half of the missing clones reflect an unresolved V gene, and the others are unexplained. V and J calls plus clone size are reproduced from that table; the DNA served to infer D and trimming. This sample has around 100,000 clones in its table, and about 90% of those were observed once. 20% to 25% of the sample is in the top ten clones.

V drops 6 bases and J drops 3 bases, leaving 14 bases in between. CDR1 and CDR2 are drawn from the germline V gene: SNHLY, FYNNEI. The CDR3 numbers 14 residues from cysteine through phenylalanine. Solely the CDR3 DNA is kept, with 42 bases framed from the first base. Rearrangement joined TRBV2 to TRBJ1-2; TRBD1 is perhaps the D gene, given 6 matching bases. This TCR was recovered from an adult in good health. The input for sequencing was peripheral blood, taken on day 0 of AZD1222 vaccination. The DNA sequence is as follows: TGTGCCAGCAGCGTCAGGGGACGGGACTATGGCTACACCTTC. Its protein is CASSVRGRDYGYTF. The entire variable domain, with the stretches around the CDR3 drawn from the reference TRBV2 and TRBJ1-2 proteins, is EPEVTQTPSHQVTQMGQEVILRCVPISNHLYFYWYRQILGQKVEFLVSFYNNEISEKSEIFDDQFSVERPDGSNFTLKIRSTKLEDSAMYFCASSVRGRDYGYTFGSGTRLTVV.